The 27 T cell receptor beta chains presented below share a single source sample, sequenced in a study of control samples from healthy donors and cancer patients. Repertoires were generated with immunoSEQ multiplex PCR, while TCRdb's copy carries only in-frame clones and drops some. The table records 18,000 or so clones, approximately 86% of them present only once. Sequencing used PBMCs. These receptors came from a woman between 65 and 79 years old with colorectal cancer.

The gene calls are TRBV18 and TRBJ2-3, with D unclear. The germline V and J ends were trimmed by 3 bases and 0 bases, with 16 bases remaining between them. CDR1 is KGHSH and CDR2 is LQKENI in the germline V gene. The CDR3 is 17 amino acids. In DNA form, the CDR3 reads TGTGCCAGCTCACCGACCCACGGGCGGATGAGCACAGATACGCAGTATTTT. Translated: CASSPTHGRMSTDTQYF.

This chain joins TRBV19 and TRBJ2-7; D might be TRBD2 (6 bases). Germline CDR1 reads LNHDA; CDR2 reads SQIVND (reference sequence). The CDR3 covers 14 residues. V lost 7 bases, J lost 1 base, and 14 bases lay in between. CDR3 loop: CASTPTGVSYEQYF. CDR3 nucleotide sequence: TGTGCCAGTACTCCGACGGGGGTGTCCTACGAGCAGTACTTC.

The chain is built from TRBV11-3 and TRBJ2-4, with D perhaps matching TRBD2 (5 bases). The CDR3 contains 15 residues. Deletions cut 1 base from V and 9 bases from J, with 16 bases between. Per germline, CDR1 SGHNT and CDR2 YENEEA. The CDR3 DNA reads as TGTGCCAGCAGCTTAGGGTGGGAGATGACGGGCATTCAGTACTTC. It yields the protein CASSLGWEMTGIQYF. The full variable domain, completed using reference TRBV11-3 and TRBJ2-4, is EAGVVQSPRYKIIEKKQPVAFWCNPISGHNTLYWYLQNLGQGPELLIRYENEEAVDDSQLPKDRFSAERLKGVDSTLKIQPAELGDSAVYLCASSLGWEMTGIQYFGAGTRLSVL.

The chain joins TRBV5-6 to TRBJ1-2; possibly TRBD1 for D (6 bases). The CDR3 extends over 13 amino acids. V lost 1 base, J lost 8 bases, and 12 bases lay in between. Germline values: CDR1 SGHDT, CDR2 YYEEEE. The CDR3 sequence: CASSLTGSWGYTF. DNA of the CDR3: TGTGCCAGCAGCTTGACAGGGTCCTGGGGCTACACCTTC.

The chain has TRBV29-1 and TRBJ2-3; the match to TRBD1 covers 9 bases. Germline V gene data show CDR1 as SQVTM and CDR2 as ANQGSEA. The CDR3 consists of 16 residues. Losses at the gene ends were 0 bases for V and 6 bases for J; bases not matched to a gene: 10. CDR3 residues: CSVEDRAQGAPDTQYF. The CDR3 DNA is TGCAGCGTTGAAGATAGGGCACAGGGGGCGCCTGATACGCAGTATTTT.

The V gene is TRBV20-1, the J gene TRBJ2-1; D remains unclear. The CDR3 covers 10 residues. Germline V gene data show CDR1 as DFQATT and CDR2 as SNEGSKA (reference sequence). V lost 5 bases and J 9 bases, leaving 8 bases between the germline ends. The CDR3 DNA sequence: TGCAGTGCTGGTATTGGTGAGCAGTTCTTC. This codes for CSAGIGEQFF.

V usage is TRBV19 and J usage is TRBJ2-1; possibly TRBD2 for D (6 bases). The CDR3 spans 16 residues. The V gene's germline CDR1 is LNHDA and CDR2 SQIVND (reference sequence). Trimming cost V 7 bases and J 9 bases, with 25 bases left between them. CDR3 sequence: CASKSSGHTLTAEQFF. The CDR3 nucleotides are TGTGCCAGTAAATCGAGCGGGCACACCCTAACAGCTGAGCAGTTCTTC.

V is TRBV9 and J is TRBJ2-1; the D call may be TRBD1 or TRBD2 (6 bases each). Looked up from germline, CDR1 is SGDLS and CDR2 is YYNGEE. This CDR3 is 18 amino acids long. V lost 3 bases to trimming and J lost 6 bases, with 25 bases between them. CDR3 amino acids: CASSGALGQGLGGNEQFF. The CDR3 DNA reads TGTGCCAGCAGCGGGGCCCTGGGGCAGGGGCTGGGGGGCAATGAGCAGTTCTTC.

The CDR3 reads CASSLDYAETQYF. CDR3 DNA: TGTGCCAGCAGCTTGGACTACGCGGAGACCCAGTACTTC. The V gene is TRBV5-6, the J gene TRBJ2-5; the D is unclear. The CDR3 contains 13 residues. The V end lost 0 bases, the J end lost 5 bases, and 8 bases lay between the germline ends. Germline loops: CDR1 SGHDT, CDR2 YYEEEE.

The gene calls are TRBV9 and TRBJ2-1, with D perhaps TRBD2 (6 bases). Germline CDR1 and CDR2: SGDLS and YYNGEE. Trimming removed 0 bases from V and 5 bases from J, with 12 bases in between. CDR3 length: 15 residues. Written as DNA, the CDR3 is TGTGCCAGCAGCGTAGTTTCTAGCGCACACAATGAGCAGTTCTTC. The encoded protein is CASSVVSSAHNEQFF.

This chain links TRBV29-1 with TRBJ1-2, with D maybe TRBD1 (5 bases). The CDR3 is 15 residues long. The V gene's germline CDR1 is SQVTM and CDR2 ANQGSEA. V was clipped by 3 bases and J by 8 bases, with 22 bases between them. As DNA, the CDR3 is TGCAGCGTTGAGCCGAAATGGGGGAAAGAGGGGGGCTACACCTTC. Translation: CSVEPKWGKEGGYTF.

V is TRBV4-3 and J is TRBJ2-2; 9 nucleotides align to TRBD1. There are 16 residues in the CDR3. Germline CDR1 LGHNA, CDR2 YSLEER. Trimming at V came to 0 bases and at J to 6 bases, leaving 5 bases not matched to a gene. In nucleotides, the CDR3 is TGCGCCAGCAGCCAAGATCGGGGACAGGGCCCCGGGGAGCTGTTTTTT. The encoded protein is CASSQDRGQGPGELFF.

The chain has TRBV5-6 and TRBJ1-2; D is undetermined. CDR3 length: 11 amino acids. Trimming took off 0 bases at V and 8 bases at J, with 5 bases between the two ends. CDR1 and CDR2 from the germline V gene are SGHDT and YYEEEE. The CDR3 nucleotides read TGTGCCAGCAGCTTGGTCGGCGGCTACACCTTC. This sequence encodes CASSLVGGYTF.

CDR3 sequence (DNA): TGTGCCAGCAGCCAAGTGGGGGCGGGCCGTGGGCAGTTCTTC. It specifies CASSQVGAGRGQFF. The chain links TRBV14 to TRBJ2-1; tentative D call: TRBD1 (6 bases). CDR1 and CDR2 from the germline V gene are SGHDN and FVKESK. The CDR3 sequence is 14 residues long. Between the trimmed V and J ends, which lost 1 base and 12 bases, there was a span of 16 bases.

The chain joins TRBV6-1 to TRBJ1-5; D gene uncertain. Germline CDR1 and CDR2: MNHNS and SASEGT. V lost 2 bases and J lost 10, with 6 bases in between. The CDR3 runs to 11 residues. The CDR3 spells CASSEILPQHF. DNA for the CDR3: TGTGCCAGCAGTGAAATTTTACCCCAGCATTTT.

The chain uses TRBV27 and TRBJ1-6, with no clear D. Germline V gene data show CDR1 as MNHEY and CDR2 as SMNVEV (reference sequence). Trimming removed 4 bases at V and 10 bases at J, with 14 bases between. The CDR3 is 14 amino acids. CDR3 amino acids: CASSYLAQESPLHF. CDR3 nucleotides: TGTGCCAGCAGTTATCTAGCCCAGGAGTCACCCCTCCACTTT.

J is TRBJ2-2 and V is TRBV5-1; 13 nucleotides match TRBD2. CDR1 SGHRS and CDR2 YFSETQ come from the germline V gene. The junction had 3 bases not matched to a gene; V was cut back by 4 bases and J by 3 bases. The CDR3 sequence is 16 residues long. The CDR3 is CASSITSGRDTGELFF. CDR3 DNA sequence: TGCGCCAGCAGCATAACTAGCGGGAGGGACACCGGGGAGCTGTTTTTT.

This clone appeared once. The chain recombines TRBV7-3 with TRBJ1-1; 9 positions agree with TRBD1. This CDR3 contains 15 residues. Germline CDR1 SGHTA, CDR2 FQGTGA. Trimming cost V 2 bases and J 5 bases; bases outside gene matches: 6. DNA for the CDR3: TGTGCCAGCAGCTTAGAACAGGGGGCTTTTACTGAAGCTTTCTTT. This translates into CASSLEQGAFTEAFF.

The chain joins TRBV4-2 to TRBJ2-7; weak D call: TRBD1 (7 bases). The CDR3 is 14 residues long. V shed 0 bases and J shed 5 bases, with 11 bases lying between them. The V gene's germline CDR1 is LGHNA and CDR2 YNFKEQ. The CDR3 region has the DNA TGTGCCAGCAGCCAAGACAGGGGGGTCGACGAGCAGTACTTC. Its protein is CASSQDRGVDEQYF.

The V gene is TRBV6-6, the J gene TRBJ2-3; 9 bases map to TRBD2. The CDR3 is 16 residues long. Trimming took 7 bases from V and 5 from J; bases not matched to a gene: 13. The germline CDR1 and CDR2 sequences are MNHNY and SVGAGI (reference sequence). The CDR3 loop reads CASTPPGRGGGDTQYF. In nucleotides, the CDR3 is TGTGCCAGCACCCCCCCGGGGCGGGGGGGCGGAGATACGCAGTATTTT.

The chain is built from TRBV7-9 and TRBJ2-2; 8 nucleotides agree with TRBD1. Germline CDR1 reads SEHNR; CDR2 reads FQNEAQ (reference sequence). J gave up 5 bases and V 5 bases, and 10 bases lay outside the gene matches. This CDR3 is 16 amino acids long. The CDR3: CASSPDGTGVTGELFF. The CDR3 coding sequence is TGTGCCAGCAGCCCCGACGGGACAGGAGTAACCGGGGAGCTGTTTTTT.

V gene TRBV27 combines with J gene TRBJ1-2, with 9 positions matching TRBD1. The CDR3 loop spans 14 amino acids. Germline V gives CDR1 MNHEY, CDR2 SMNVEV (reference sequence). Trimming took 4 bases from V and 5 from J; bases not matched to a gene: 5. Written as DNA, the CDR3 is TGTGCCAGCAGTTGGGGACAGGGAGGGTATGGCTACACCTTC. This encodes CASSWGQGGYGYTF.

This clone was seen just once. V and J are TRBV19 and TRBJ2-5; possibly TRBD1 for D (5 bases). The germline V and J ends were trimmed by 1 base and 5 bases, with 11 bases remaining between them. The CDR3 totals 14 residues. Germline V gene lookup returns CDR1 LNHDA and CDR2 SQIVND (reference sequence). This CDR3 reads CASSIALGRETQYF. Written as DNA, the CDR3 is TGTGCCAGTAGTATAGCCCTGGGGCGGGAGACCCAGTACTTC.

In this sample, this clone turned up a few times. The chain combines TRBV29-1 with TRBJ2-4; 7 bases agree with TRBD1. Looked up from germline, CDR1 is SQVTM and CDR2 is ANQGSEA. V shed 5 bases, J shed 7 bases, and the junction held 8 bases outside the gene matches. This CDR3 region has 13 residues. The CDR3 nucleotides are TGCAGCGTTACTAAAACAGGGGTTAACATTCAGTACTTC. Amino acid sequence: CSVTKTGVNIQYF.

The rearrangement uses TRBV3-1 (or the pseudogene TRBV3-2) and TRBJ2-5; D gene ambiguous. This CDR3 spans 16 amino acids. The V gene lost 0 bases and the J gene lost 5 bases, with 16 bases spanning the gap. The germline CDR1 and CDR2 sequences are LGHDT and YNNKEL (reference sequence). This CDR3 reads CASSQDLYKYGETQYF. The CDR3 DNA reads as TGTGCCAGCAGCCAAGATCTGTATAAGTACGGGGAGACCCAGTACTTC.

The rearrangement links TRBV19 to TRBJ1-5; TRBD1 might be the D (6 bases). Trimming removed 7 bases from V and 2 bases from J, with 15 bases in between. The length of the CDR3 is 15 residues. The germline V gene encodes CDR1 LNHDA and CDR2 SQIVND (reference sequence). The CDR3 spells CASTHGGGGNQPQHF. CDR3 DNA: TGTGCCAGTACCCACGGGGGGGGCGGCAATCAGCCCCAGCATTTT.

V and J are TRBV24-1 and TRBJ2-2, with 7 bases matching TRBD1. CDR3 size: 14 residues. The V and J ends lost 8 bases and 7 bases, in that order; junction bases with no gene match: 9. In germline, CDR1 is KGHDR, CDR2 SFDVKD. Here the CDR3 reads CATMETGRGGELFF. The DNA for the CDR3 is TGTGCCACCATGGAGACAGGGAGAGGCGGGGAGCTGTTTTTT.